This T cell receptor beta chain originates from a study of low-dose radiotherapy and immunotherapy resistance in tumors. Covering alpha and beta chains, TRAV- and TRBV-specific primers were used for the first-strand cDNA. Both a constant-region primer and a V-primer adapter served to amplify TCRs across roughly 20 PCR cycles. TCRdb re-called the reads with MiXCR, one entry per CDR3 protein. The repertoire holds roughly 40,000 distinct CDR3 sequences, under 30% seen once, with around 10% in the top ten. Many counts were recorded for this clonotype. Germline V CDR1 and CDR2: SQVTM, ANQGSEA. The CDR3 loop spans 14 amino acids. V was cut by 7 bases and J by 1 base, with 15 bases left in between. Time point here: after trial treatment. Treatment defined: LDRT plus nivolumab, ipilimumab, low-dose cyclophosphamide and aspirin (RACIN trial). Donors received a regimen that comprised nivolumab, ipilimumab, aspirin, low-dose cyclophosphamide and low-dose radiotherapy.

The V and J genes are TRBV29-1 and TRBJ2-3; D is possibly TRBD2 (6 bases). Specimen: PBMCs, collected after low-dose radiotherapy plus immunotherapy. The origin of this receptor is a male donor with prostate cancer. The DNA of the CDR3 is TGCAGCGCTGATCTGGGGGGAGGCACAGATACGCAGTATTTT. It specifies CSADLGGGTDTQYF.